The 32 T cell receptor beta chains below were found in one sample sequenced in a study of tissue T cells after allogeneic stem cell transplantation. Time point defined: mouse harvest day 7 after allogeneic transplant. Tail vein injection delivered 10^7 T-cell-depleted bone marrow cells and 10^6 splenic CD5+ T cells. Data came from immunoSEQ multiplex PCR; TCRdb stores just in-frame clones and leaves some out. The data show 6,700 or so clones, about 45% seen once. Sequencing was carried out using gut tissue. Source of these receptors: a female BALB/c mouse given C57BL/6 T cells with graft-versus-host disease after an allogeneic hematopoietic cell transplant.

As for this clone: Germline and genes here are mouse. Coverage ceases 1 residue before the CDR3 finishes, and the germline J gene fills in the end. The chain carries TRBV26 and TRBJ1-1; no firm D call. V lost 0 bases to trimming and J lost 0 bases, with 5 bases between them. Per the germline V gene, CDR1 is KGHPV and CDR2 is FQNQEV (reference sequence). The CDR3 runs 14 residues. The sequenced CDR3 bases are TGTGCCAGCAGTCTGTCGGCAGCAAACACAGAAGTCTTC. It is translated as CASSLSAANTEVF. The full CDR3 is CASSLSAANTEVFF.

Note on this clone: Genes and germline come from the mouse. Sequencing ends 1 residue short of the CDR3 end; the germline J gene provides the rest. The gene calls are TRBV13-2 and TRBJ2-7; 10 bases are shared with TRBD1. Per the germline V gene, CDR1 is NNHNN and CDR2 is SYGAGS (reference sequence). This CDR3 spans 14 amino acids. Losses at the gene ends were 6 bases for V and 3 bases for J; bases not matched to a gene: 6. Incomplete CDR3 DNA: TGTGCCAGCGATCGACAGGGGGCTTTCTATGAACAGTAC. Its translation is CASDRQGAFYEQY. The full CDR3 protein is CASDRQGAFYEQYF.

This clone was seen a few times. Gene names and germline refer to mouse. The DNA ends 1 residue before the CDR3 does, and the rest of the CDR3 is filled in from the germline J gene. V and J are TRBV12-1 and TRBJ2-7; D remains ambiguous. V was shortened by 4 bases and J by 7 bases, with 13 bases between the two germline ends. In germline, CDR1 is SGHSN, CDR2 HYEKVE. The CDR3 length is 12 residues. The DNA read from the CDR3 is TGTGCCAGCTCCCCGACAATTTTAGAACAGTAC. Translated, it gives CASSPTILEQY. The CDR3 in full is CASSPTILEQYF.

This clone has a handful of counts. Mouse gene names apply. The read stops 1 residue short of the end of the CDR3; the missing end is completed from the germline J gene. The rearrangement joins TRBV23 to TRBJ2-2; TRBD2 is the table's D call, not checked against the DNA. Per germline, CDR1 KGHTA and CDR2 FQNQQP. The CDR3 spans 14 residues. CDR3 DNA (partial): TGCTCCAGCAGTCCGACTGCAAACACCGGGCAGCTCTAC. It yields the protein CSSSPTANTGQLY. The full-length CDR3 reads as CSSSPTANTGQLYF.

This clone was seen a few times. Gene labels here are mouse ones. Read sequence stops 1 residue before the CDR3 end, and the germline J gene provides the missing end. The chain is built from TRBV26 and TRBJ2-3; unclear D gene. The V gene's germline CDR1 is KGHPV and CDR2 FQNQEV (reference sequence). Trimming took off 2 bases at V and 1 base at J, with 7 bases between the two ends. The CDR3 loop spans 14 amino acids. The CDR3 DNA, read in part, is TGTGCCAGCAGTCTGGGAGGAGGTGCAGAAACGCTGTAT. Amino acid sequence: CASSLGGGAETLY. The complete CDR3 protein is CASSLGGGAETLYF.

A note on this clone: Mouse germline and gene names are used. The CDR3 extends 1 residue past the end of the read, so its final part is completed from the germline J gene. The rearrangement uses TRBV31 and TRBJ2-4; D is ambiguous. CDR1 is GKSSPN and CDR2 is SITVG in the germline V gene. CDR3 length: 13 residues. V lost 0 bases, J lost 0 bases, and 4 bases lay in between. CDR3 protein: CAWSLNSQNTLYF. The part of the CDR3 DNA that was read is TGTGCCTGGAGTCTAAACAGTCAAAACACCTTGTAC.

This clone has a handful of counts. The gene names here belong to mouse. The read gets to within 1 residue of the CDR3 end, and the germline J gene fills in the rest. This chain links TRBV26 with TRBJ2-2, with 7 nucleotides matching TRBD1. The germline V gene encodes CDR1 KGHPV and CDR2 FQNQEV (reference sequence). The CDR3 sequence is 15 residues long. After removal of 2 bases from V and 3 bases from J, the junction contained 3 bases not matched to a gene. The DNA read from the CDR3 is TGTGCCAGCAGTCTGGGTCAGGGGGACACCGGGCAGCTCTAC. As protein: CASSLGQGDTGQLY. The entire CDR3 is CASSLGQGDTGQLYF.

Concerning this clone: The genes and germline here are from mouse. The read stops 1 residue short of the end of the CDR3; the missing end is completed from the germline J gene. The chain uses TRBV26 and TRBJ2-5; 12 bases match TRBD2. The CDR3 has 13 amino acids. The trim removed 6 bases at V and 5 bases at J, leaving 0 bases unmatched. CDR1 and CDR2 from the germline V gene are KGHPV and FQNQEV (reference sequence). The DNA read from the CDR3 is TGTGCCAGCAGGGGACTGGGGGGAGACACCCAGTAC. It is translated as CASRGLGGDTQY. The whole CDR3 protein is CASRGLGGDTQYF.

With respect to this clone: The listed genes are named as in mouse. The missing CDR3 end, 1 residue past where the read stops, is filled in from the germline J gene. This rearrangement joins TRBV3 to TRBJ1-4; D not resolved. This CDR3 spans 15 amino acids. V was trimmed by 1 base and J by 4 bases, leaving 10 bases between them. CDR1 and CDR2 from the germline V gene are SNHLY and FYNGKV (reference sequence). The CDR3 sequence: CASSLDGRRNERLFF. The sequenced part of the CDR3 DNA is TGTGCCAGCAGCTTAGACGGACGGCGCAACGAAAGATTATTT.

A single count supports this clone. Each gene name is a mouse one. Incomplete CDR3 DNA: TGTGCCAGCAGTATAGCTCGCAGAAACTCCGACTACACC. Residues: CASSIARRNSDYT. The full CDR3 protein reads CASSIARRNSDYTF. This chain joins TRBV19 and TRBJ1-2; D is ambiguous. Read coverage stops 1 residue before the CDR3 terminus; the germline J gene supplies the remainder. This CDR3 is built from 14 residues. The germline V gene encodes CDR1 FNHDT and CDR2 SITEND (reference sequence). The V end lost 0 bases, the J end lost 1 base, and 7 bases lay between the germline ends.

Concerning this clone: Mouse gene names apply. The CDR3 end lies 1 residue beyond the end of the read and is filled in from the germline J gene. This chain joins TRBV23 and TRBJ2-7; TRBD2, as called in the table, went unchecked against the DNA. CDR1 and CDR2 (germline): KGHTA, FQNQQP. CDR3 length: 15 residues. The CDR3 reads CSSSQHWGGSYEQYF. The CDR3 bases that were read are TGCTCCAGCAGTCAACACTGGGGGGGCTCCTATGAACAGTAC. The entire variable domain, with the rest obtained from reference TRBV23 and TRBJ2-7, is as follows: DAAVTQKPRYLIKMKGQEAEMKCIPEKGHTAVFWYQQKQSKELKFLIYFQNQQPLDQIDMVKERFSAVCPSSSLCSLGIRTCEAEDSALYLCSSSQHWGGSYEQYFGPGTRLTVL.

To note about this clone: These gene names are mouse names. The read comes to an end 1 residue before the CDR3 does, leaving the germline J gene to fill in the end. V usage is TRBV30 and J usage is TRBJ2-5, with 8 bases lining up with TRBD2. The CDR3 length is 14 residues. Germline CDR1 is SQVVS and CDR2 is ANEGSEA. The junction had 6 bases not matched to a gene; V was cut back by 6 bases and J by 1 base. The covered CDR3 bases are TGTAGTTCCCGGCCTGGGGGGTACCAAGACACCCAGTAC. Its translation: CSSRPGGYQDTQY. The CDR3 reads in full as CSSRPGGYQDTQYF.

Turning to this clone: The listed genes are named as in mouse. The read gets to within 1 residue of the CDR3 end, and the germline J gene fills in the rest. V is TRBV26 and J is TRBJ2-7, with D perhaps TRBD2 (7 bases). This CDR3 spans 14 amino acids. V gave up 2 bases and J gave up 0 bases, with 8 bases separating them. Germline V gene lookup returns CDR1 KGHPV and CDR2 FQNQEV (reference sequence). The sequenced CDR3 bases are TGTGCCAGCAGTCTGGGGGGGCCCTCCTATGAACAGTAC. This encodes CASSLGGPSYEQY. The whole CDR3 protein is CASSLGGPSYEQYF.

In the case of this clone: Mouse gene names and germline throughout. CDR3 DNA (partial): TGTGCCAGCAGCCAAGAGAGGGGGAACTATGCTGAGCAGTTC. Translating gives CASSQERGNYAEQF. The entire CDR3 sequence reads CASSQERGNYAEQFF. The rearrangement uses TRBV2 and TRBJ2-1; D perhaps matches TRBD1 (6 bases). The sequenced fragment ends 1 residue before the CDR3 boundary, so the rest is inferred from the germline J gene. The germline CDR1 and CDR2 sequences are LGHNA and YSYQKL. This CDR3 is 15 amino acids long. V shed 0 bases and J shed 1 base, with 7 bases lying between them.

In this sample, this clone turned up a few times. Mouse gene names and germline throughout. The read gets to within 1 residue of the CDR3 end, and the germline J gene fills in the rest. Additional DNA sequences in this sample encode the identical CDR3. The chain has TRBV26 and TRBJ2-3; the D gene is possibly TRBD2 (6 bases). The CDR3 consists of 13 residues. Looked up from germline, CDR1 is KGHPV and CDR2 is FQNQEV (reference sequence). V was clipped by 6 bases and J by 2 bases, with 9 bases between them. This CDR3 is CASSRDSAETLYF. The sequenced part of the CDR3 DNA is TGTGCCAGCAGCCGGGACTCTGCAGAAACGCTGTAT. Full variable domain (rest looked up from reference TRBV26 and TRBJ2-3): NSKVIQTPRYLVKGQGQKAKMRCIPEKGHPVVFWYQQNKNNEFKFLINFQNQEVLQQIDMTEKRFSAECPSNSPCSLEIQSSEAGDSALYLCASSRDSAETLYFGSGTRLTVL.

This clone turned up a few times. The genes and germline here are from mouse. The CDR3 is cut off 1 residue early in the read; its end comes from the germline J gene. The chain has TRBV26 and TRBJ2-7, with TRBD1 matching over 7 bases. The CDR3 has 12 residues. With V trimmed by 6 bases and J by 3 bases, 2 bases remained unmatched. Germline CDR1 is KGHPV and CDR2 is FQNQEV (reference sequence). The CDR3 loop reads CASRDRVYEQYF. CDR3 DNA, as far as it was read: TGTGCCAGCAGAGACAGGGTCTATGAACAGTAC.

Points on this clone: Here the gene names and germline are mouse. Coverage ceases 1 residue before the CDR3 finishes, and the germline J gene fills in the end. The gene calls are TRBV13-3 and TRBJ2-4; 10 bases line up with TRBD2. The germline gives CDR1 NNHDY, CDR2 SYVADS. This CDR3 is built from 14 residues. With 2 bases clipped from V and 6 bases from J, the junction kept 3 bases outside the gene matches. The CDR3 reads CASSDAGGANTLYF. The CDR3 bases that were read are TGTGCCAGCAGTGACGCTGGGGGGGCGAACACCTTGTAC. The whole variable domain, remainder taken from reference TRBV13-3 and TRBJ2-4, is EAAVTQSPRSKVAVTGGKVTLSCHQTNNHDYMYWYRQDTGHGLRLIHYSYVADSTEKGDIPDGYKASRPSQENFSLILELASLSQTAVYFCASSDAGGANTLYFGAGTRLSVL.

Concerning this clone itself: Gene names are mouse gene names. The sequenced part of the CDR3 DNA is TGTGCCAGCAGTTTCCCCGAAAGATTATTT. This gives the protein CASSFPERLF. The whole CDR3 sequence is CASSFPERLFF. The V call is TRBV14, the J call TRBJ1-4; no clear D. Read sequence stops 1 residue before the CDR3 end, and the germline J gene provides the missing end. The CDR3 contains 11 residues. In germline, CDR1 is SGHDT, CDR2 FRDEAV. Trimming removed 1 base at V and 7 bases at J, with 2 bases between.

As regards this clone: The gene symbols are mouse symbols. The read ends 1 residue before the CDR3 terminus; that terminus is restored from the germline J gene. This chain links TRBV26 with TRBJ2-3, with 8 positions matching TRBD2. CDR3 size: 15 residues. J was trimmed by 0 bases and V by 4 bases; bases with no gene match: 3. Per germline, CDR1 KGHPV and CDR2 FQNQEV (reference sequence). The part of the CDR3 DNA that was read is TGTGCCAGCAGTCCCACTGGGGGTAGTGCAGAAACGCTGTAT. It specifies CASSPTGGSAETLY. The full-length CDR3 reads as CASSPTGGSAETLYF.

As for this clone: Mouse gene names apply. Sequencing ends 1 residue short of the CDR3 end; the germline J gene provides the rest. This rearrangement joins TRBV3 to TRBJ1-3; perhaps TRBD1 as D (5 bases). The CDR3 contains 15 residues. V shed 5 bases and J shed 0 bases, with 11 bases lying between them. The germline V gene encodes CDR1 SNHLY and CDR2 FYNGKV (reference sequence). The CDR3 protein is CASSPRTISGNTLYF. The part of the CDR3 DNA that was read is TGTGCCAGCAGCCCGAGGACAATTTCTGGAAATACGCTCTAT.

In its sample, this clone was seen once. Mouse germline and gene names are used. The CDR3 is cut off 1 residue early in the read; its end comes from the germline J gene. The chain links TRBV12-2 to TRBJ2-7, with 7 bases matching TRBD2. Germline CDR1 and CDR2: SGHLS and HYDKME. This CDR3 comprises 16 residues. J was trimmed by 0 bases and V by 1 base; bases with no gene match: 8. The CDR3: CASSLSDWASSYEQYF. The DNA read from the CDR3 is TGTGCCAGCTCTCTTTCCGACTGGGCGAGCTCCTATGAACAGTAC. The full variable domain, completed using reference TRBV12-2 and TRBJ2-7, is NSGVVQSPRYIIKGKGERSILKCIPISGHLSVAWYQQTQGQELKFFIQHYDKMERDKGNLPSRFSVQQFDDYHSEMNMSALELEDSAVYFCASSLSDWASSYEQYFGPGTRLTVL.

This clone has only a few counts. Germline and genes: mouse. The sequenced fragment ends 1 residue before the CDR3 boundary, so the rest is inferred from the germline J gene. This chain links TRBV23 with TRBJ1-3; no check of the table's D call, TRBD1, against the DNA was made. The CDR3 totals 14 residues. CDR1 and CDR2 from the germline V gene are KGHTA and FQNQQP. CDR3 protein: CSSSPTVSGNTLYF. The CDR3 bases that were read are TGCTCCAGCAGTCCAACAGTTTCTGGAAATACGCTCTAT.

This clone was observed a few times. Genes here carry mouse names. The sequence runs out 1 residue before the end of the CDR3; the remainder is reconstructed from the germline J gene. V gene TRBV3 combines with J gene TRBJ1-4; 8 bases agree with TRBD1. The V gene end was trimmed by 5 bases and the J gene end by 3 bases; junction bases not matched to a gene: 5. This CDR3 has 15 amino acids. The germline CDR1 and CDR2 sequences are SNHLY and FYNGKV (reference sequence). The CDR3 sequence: CASSPGQGTNERLFF. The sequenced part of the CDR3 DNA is TGTGCCAGCAGCCCCGGACAGGGTACCAACGAAAGATTATTT.

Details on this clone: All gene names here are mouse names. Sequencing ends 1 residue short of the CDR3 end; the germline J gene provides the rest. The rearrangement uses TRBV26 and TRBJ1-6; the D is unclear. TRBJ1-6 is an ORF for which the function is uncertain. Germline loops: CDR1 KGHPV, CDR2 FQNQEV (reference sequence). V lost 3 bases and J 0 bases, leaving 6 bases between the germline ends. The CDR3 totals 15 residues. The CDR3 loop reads CASSLYNSYNSPLYF. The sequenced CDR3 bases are TGTGCCAGCAGTCTCTACAATTCCTATAATTCGCCCCTCTAC.

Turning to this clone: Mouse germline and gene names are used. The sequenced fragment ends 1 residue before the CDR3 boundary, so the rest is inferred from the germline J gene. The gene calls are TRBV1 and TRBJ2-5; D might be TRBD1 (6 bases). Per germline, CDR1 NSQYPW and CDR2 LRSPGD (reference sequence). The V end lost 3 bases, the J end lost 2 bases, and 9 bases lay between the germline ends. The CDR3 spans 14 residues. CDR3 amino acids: CTCSAGTSQDTQYF. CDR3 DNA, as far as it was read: TGCACCTGCAGTGCCGGGACATCCCAAGACACCCAGTAC.

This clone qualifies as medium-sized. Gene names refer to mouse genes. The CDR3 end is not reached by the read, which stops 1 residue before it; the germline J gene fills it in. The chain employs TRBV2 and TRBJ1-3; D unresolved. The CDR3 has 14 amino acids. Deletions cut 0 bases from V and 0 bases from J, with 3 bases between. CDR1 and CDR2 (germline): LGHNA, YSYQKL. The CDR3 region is CASSQEDSGNTLYF. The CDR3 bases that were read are TGTGCCAGCAGCCAAGAAGATTCTGGAAATACGCTCTAT.

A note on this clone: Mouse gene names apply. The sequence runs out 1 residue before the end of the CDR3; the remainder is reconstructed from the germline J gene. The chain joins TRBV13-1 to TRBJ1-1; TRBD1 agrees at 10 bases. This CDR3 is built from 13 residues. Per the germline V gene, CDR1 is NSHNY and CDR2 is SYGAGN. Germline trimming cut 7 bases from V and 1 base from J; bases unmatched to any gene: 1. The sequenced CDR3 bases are TGTGCCAGCCGGACAGGGGGGAACACAGAAGTCTTC. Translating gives CASRTGGNTEVF. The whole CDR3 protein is CASRTGGNTEVFF.

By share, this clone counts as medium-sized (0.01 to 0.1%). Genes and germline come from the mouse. Here the CDR3 reads CSSSQRDWGVAEQFF. The sequenced part of the CDR3 DNA is TGCTCCAGCAGTCAAAGGGACTGGGGGGTTGCTGAGCAGTTC. The V gene is TRBV23, the J gene TRBJ2-1; TRBD2 reflects the table's D call only, with no check against the DNA. The DNA ends 1 residue before the CDR3 does, and the rest of the CDR3 is filled in from the germline J gene. Looked up from germline, CDR1 is KGHTA and CDR2 is FQNQQP. The CDR3 sequence is 15 residues long. The full variable domain, completed using reference TRBV23 and TRBJ2-1, is DAAVTQKPRYLIKMKGQEAEMKCIPEKGHTAVFWYQQKQSKELKFLIYFQNQQPLDQIDMVKERFSAVCPSSSLCSLGIRTCEAEDSALYLCSSSQRDWGVAEQFFGPGTRLTVL.

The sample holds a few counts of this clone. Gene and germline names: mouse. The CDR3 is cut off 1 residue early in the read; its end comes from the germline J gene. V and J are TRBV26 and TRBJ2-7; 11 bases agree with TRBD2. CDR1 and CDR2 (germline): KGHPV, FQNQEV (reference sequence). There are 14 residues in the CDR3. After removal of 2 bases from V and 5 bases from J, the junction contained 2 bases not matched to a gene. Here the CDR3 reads CASSLHWGGDEQYF. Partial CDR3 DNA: TGTGCCAGCAGTCTGCACTGGGGGGGCGATGAACAGTAC.

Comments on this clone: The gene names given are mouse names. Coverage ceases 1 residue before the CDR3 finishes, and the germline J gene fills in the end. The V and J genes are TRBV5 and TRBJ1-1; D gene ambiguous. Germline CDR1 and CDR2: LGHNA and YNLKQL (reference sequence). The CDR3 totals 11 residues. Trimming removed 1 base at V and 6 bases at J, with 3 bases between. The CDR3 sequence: CASSQASEVFF. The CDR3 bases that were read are TGTGCCAGCAGCCAAGCCTCAGAAGTCTTC.

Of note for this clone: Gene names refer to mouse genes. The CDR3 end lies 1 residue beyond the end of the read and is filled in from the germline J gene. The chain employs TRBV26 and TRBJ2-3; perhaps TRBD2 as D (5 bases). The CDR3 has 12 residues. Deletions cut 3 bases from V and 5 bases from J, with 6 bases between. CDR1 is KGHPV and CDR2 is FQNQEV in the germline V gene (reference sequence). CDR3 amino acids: CASSLWEETLYF. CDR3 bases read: TGTGCCAGCAGTCTCTGGGAAGAAACGCTGTAT. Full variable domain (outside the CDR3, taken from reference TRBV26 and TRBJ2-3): NSKVIQTPRYLVKGQGQKAKMRCIPEKGHPVVFWYQQNKNNEFKFLINFQNQEVLQQIDMTEKRFSAECPSNSPCSLEIQSSEAGDSALYLCASSLWEETLYFGSGTRLTVL.

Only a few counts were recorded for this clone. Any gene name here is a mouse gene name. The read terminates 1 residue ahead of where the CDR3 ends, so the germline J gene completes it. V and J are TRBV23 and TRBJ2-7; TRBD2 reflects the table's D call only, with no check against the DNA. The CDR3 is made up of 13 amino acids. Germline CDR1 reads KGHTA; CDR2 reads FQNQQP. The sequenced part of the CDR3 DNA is TGCTCCAGCAGTCGGGCTGGGGGGCTTGAACAGTAC. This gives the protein CSSSRAGGLEQY. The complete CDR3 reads CSSSRAGGLEQYF. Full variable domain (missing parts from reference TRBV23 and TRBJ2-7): DAAVTQKPRYLIKMKGQEAEMKCIPEKGHTAVFWYQQKQSKELKFLIYFQNQQPLDQIDMVKERFSAVCPSSSLCSLGIRTCEAEDSALYLCSSSRAGGLEQYFGPGTRLTVL.